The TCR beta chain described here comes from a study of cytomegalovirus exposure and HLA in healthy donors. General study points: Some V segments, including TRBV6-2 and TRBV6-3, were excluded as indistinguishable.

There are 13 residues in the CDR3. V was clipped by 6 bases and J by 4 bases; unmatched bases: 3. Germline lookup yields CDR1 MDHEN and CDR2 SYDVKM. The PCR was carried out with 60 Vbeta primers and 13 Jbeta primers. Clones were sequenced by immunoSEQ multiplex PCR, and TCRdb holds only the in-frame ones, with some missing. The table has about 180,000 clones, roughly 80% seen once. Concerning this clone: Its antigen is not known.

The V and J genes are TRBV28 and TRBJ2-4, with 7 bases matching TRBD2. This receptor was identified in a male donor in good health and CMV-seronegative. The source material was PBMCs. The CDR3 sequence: CASRLGGKNIQYF. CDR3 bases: TGTGCCAGCAGACTGGGGGGGAAAAACATTCAGTACTTC.